This T cell receptor (beta chain) is drawn from a study of T-cell reconstitution after alpha-beta-depleted transplantation in children. Unique molecular identifiers were incorporated during preparation of the TCRbeta library. TCRdb independently ran MiXCR on the PCR reads; one entry per CDR3 protein. The table includes roughly 200,000 distinct CDR3 sequences, roughly a tenth detected once. Germline loops: CDR1 WSHSY, CDR2 SAAADI. The length of the CDR3 is 13 residues. The V end was cut by 6 bases, the J end by 5 bases, with 11 bases between. This receptor was identified in a human donor who donated a stem cell graft to a child with acute lymphoblastic leukemia. J is TRBJ1-5 and V is TRBV10-2; D is ambiguous. Specimen: PBMCs from the stem cell graft donor, collected from the stem cell graft. The CDR3 loop reads CASSDMPDQPQHF. CDR3 bases: TGCGCCAGCAGCGACATGCCGGATCAGCCCCAGCATTTT.